This T cell receptor (beta chain) was sequenced in a study of PD-L1 blockade in urothelial cancer. The CDR3 sequence is 15 residues long. Germline CDR1 and CDR2: LGHNA and YNFKEQ. With V trimmed by 1 base and J by 2 bases, 3 bases remained unmatched. The table came from immunoSEQ multiplex PCR; TCRdb's copy has only in-frame clones and leaves some out. Among some 100,000 clones listed, about 90% were seen once. As to time point: pretreatment peripheral blood. Concerning this clone: Other DNA sequences in the same sample also yield this CDR3.

This TCR was recovered from a woman older than 75 with urothelial cancer. The chain employs TRBV4-2 and TRBJ1-1, with 8 positions matching TRBD1. Sequenced here: PBMCs, sampled around atezolizumab (anti-PD-L1) treatment. The CDR3, as DNA: TGTGCCAGCAGCCAAGTCGGACAGGGCAACACTGAAGCTTTCTTT. Translation: CASSQVGQGNTEAFF.